These T cell receptor beta chains were read from a single sample in a study of cytomegalovirus exposure and HLA in healthy donors. Assay used: immunoSEQ multiplex PCR; TCRdb lists only in-frame clones, some missing. The table includes some 170,000 clones, approximately 70% detected once. The material sequenced was PBMCs. The receptors shown here come from a human donor in good health. Each CDR3 is given with its conserved first and last residue. D genes are given only for firm matches. A clone size is listed for some rows: how often the clone was seen (once, few, many), or a class if it is expanded.

length	D	V	J	size	DNA	CDR3
15	TRBD2	TRBV5-4	TRBJ2-5	NA	TGTGCCAGCAGCTTTATGGCTAGCGGGGTAGAGACCCAGTACTTC	CASSFMASGVETQYF
15	TRBD1	TRBV7-9	TRBJ1-1	NA	TGTGCCAGCAGCCCGACCTTGGGACAGGGGGCTGAAGCTTTCTTT	CASSPTLGQGAEAFF
18	TRBD2	TRBV9	TRBJ2-2	NA	TGTGCCAGCACGAGGACTAGCGGGGGCCAGGTGAACACCGGGGAGCTGTTTTTT	CASTRTSGGQVNTGELFF
13	TRBD2	TRBV30	TRBJ2-5	NA	TGTGCCTGGGGGGCCGGGGGGGGCCCAACCCAGTACTTC	CAWGAGGGPTQYF
15	NA	TRBV7-2	TRBJ1-1	NA	TGTGCCAGCAGCTTAGTTCCGGGGGGGGACACTGAAGCTTTCTTT	CASSLVPGGDTEAFF
13	NA	TRBV7-9	TRBJ1-6	NA	TGTGCCAGCAGCTTCTCGGGGGATTCACCCCTCCACTTT	CASSFSGDSPLHF
16	NA	TRBV19	TRBJ1-5	few	TGTGCCAGTAGTAGCCCCGGACAGATCCTTAATCAGCCCCAGCATTTT	CASSSPGQILNQPQHF
13	TRBD1	TRBV10-3	TRBJ2-7	NA	TGTGCCATCAGGGGACAGGGGGATGGCGAGCAGTACTTC	CAIRGQGDGEQYF
15	TRBD1	TRBV19	TRBJ1-2	NA	TGTGCCAGTAGTATTCCCAACAGGGGGCCCTATGGCTACACCTTC	CASSIPNRGPYGYTF
15	NA	TRBV10-2	TRBJ1-2	once	TGCGCCAGCAGTGGCAGGGACACTGGGGACTATGGCTACACCTTC	CASSGRDTGDYGYTF
13	NA	TRBV6-6	TRBJ1-6	few	TGTGCCAGCAGCCGAAGGGGATATTCACCCCTCCACTTT	CASSRRGYSPLHF
15	NA	TRBV19	TRBJ2-5	NA	TGTGCCAGTAGTATATCAGGGCCCCGGCAGGAGACCCAGTACTTC	CASSISGPRQETQYF
17	TRBD2	TRBV27	TRBJ2-2	NA	TGTGCCAGCAGTCTACGGACTAGCGGGGGGGCCGGGGGGGAGCTGTTTTTT	CASSLRTSGGAGGELFF
14	NA	TRBV18	TRBJ1-5	NA	TGTGCCAGCTCACCAACGGAGTTGAGTCAGCCCCAGCATTTT	CASSPTELSQPQHF
17	TRBD2	TRBV7-9	TRBJ2-1	few	TGTGCCAGCAGCTTAGATGGAGCTAGCGGAGGGTACAATGAGCAGTTCTTC	CASSLDGASGGYNEQFF
17	NA	TRBV13	TRBJ2-7	NA	TGTGCCAGCAGCTTAGAGGGGGACTTGGCAGGGGGGTACGAGCAGTACTTC	CASSLEGDLAGGYEQYF
14	NA	TRBV5-6	TRBJ1-4	NA	TGTGCCAGCAGCTTGTGGCAGGGAGGAGAAAAACTGTTTTTT	CASSLWQGGEKLFF
16	TRBD1	TRBV19	TRBJ2-3	NA	TGTGCCAGTAACCATCGACAGGGGTTACGCACAGATACGCAGTATTTT	CASNHRQGLRTDTQYF
18	TRBD1	TRBV23-1	TRBJ1-5	NA	TGCGCCAGCAGTCATCGGGGACAGGGGCCCCATAGCAATCAGCCCCAGCATTTT	CASSHRGQGPHSNQPQHF
16	NA	TRBV19	TRBJ2-2	NA	TGTGCCAGTAGTATTTCCAGGGACGAGCGGGCCGGGGAGCTGTTTTTT	CASSISRDERAGELFF
13	NA	TRBV18	TRBJ1-2	once	TGTGCCAGCTCACCCCCCGGTGTTGAAGGCTACACCTTC	CASSPPGVEGYTF
17	TRBD1	TRBV5-1	TRBJ1-6	few	TGCGCCAGCAGCTTGGGGGGACCGGGACAGGGGATTTCACCCCTCCACTTT	CASSLGGPGQGISPLHF
14	NA	TRBV2	TRBJ2-2	NA	TGTGCCAGCACGGGGACAACCACCACCGGGGAGCTGTTTTTT	CASTGTTTTGELFF
15	TRBD2	TRBV19	TRBJ2-7	NA	TGTGCCAGTAGTCCCGGACTAGCGGGGGACTACGAGCAGTACTTC	CASSPGLAGDYEQYF
14	NA	TRBV2	TRBJ1-1	NA	TGTGCCAGCACCCGACAGACGATGAACACTGAAGCTTTCTTT	CASTRQTMNTEAFF
13	NA	TRBV15	TRBJ1-2	NA	TGTGCCACCAGCAGAGGATCGGACTATGGCTACACCTTC	CATSRGSDYGYTF
14	TRBD1	TRBV19	TRBJ2-7	NA	TGTGCCAGTAGTATAGGGACAGGCTCCTACGAGCAGTACTTC	CASSIGTGSYEQYF
14	NA	TRBV19	TRBJ2-7	few	TGTGCCAGTAGTATTAGAGCAGGGTCGAACGAGCAGTACTTC	CASSIRAGSNEQYF
13	NA	TRBV7-7	TRBJ2-1	NA	TGTGCTAGCAGCTCCGGGGCCTACAATGAGCAGTTCTTC	CASSSGAYNEQFF
13	NA	TRBV5-1	TRBJ2-1	NA	TGCGCCAGCACAGGGCCTAGTTACAATGAGCAGTTCTTC	CASTGPSYNEQFF
17	TRBD1	TRBV5-5	TRBJ2-3	NA	TGTGCCAGCAGTCGGGACAGGGGGATCCCTAGCACAGATACGCAGTATTTT	CASSRDRGIPSTDTQYF
17	NA	TRBV7-8	TRBJ2-5	NA	TGTGCCAGCAGCTTATACAGCGGGCAGACCCCGGGGGAGACCCAGTACTTC	CASSLYSGQTPGETQYF
14	NA	TRBV19	TRBJ2-7	few	TGTGCCAGCCAGGCCAGGGGAACCTCCTACGAGCAGTACTTC	CASQARGTSYEQYF
15	TRBD1	TRBV11-3	TRBJ2-5	NA	TGTGCCAGCAGCTTAGGGGGACAGATCGGGGAGACCCAGTACTTC	CASSLGGQIGETQYF
16	TRBD2	TRBV7-3	TRBJ2-5	NA	TGTGCCAGCAGTTCCACCGGGACTAGCGGCCAAGAGACCCAGTACTTC	CASSSTGTSGQETQYF
15	NA	TRBV9	TRBJ1-5	once	TGTGCCAGCAGCGCGGGGGTCACGAGCAATCAGCCCCAGCATTTT	CASSAGVTSNQPQHF
14	TRBD1	TRBV19	TRBJ1-2	NA	TGTGCCAGTAGAACAGGGGCGGGGTACTATGGCTACACCTTC	CASRTGAGYYGYTF
15	NA	TRBV10-3	TRBJ2-3	NA	TGTGCCATCAGTGAGGACGGGGTAAGCACAGATACGCAGTATTTT	CAISEDGVSTDTQYF
17	NA	TRBV11-2	TRBJ1-2	NA	TGTGCCAGCAGCTCCCCCCAGAGGGCTCAATCTAACTATGGCTACACCTTC	CASSSPQRAQSNYGYTF
12	NA	TRBV2	TRBJ1-2	NA	TGTGCCAGCGGGGGGGATGCGTATGGCTACACCTTC	CASGGDAYGYTF
11	NA	TRBV19	TRBJ1-1	NA	TGTGCCAGTAGGCGGGGGGGTAGGGCTTTCTTT	CASRRGGRAFF
13	TRBD1	TRBV29-1	TRBJ1-1	NA	TGCAGCGTTGAGGGACAGACGAACACTGAAGCTTTCTTT	CSVEGQTNTEAFF
16	NA	TRBV5-1	TRBJ2-5	NA	TGCGCCAGCAGCGTAGGACACGCGACGTACCAAGAGACCCAGTACTTC	CASSVGHATYQETQYF
13	NA	TRBV6-5	TRBJ1-2	NA	TGTGCCACCCACCGGGGGGTAGGCTATGGCTACACCTTC	CATHRGVGYGYTF
14	NA	TRBV6-6	TRBJ1-2	NA	TGTGCCAGCAGTAGGGGAACGGGTAACTATGGCTACACCTTC	CASSRGTGNYGYTF
15	TRBD2	TRBV18	TRBJ2-5	NA	TGTGCCAGCTCAACCGGGTCGGGGGGGCCCGAGACCCAGTACTTC	CASSTGSGGPETQYF
14	NA	TRBV19	TRBJ2-5	few	TGTGCCAGTAGTATCTCTGGAGATCGTACGACCCAGTACTTC	CASSISGDRTTQYF
14	NA	TRBV5-8	TRBJ2-1	NA	TGTGCCAGCAGTTACTCAGGGGCCTCCAATGAGCAGTTCTTC	CASSYSGASNEQFF
15	TRBD2	TRBV2	TRBJ2-3	NA	TGTGCCAGCAGCCGAGCGGGGGGGGTGGCAGATACGCAGTATTTT	CASSRAGGVADTQYF
14	NA	TRBV18	TRBJ1-1	NA	TGTGCCAGCTCACCACCGGGACAAAGCTCTGAAGCTTTCTTT	CASSPPGQSSEAFF
15	TRBD1	TRBV7-3	TRBJ2-3	NA	TGTGCCAGCAGCTTAGGACAGGGAAGCACAGATACGCAGTATTTT	CASSLGQGSTDTQYF